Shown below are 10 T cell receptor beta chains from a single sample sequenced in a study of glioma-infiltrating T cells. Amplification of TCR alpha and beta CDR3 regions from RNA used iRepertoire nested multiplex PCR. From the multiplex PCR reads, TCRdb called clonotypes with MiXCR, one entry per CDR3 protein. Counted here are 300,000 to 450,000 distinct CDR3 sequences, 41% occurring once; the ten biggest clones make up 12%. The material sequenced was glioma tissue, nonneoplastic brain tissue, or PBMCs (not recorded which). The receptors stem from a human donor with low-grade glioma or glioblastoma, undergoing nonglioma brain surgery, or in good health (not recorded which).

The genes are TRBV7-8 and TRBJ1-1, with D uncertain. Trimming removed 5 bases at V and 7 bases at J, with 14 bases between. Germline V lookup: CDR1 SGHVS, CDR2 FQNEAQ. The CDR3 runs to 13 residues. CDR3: CASSPIGVGEAFF. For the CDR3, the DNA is TGTGCCAGCAGCCCTATAGGCGTCGGTGAAGCTTTCTTT.

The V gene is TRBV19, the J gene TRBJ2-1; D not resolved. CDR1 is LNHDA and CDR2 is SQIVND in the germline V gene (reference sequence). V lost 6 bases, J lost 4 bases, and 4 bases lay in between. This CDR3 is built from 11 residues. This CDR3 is CASRNYNEQFF. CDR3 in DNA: TGTGCCAGTAGGAATTACAATGAGCAGTTCTTC. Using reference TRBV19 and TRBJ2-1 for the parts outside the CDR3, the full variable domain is DGGITQSPKYLFRKEGQNVTLSCEQNLNHDAMYWYRQDPGQGLRLIYYSQIVNDFQKGDIAEGYSVSREKKESFPLTVTSAQKNPTAFYLCASRNYNEQFFGPGTRLTVL.

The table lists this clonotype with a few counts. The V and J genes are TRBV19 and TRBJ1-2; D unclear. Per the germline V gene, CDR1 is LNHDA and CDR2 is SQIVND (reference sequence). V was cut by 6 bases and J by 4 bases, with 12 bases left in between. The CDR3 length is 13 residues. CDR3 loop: CASSPAAIYGYTF. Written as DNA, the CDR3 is TGTGCCAGTAGCCCTGCAGCGATCTATGGCTACACCTTC.

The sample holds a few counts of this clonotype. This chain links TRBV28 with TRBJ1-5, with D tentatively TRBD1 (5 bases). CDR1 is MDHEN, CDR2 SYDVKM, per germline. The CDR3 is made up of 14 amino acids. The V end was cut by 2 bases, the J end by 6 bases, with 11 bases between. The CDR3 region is CASSLIGVGQPQHF. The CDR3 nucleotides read TGTGCCAGCAGTTTAATAGGGGTAGGTCAGCCCCAGCATTTT.

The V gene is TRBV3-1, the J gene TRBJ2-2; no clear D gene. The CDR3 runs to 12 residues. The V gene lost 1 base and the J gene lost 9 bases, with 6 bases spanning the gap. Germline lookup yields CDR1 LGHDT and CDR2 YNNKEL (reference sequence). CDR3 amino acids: CASSQGPRELFF. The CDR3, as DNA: TGTGCCAGCAGCCAAGGGCCCAGGGAGCTGTTTTTT.

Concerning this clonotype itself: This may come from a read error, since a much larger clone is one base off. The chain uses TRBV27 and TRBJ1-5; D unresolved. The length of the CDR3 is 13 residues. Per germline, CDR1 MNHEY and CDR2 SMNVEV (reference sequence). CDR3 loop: CASRTEPHQHQHF. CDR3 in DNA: TGTGCCAGCAGAACAGAGCCCCATCAGCACCAGCATTTT.

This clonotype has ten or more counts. CDR3 coding DNA: TGTGCCAGCAGTCTCCGGACAGGGGATTCACCCCTCCACTTT. It encodes CASSLRTGDSPLHF. The chain joins TRBV6-1 to TRBJ1-6, with TRBD1 identical over 9 bases. The CDR3 is made up of 14 amino acids. Germline-derived CDR1 and CDR2 are MNHNS and SASEGT. J was trimmed by 8 bases and V by 5 bases; bases with no gene match: 4.

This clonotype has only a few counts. The CDR3 DNA sequence: TGTGCCAGCAGCCAAGTCATTCCAGGGGGACTCAATCAGCCCCAGCATTTT. It specifies CASSQVIPGGLNQPQHF. The chain couples TRBV4-2 to TRBJ1-5; 7 positions agree with TRBD1. CDR3 length: 17 amino acids. In germline, CDR1 is LGHNA, CDR2 YNFKEQ. V gave up 1 base and J gave up 3 bases; unmatched junction bases: 9.

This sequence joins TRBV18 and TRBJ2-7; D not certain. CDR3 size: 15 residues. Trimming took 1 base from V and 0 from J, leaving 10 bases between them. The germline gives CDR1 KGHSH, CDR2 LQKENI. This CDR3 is CASSPQVGSSYEQYF. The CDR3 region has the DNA TGTGCCAGCTCACCACAGGTGGGAAGCTCCTACGAGCAGTACTTC.

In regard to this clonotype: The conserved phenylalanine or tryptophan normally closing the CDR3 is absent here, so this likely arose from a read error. CDR3 protein: CASSVRDWRETQYI. Written as DNA, the CDR3 is TGTGCCAGCAGCGTTAGGGATTGGAGAGAGACCCAGTACATC. The chain carries TRBV6-1 and TRBJ2-5; no clear D gene. Germline CDR1 MNHNS, CDR2 SASEGT. V was pared by 6 bases and J by 4 bases, with 15 bases between. The CDR3 has 14 amino acids.